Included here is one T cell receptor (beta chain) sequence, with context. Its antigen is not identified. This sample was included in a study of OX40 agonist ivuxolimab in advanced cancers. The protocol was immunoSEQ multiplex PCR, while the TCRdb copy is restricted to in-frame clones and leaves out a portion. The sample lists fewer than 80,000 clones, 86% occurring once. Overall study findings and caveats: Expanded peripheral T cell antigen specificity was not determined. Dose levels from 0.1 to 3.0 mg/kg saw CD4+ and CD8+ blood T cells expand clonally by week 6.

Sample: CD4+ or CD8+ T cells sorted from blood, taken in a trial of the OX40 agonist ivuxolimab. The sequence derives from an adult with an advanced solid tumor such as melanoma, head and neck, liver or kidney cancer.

The CDR3: CASSPQLLTGYTF. CDR3 DNA: TGTGCCAGCAGCCCCCAGCTCCTTACGGGCTACACCTTC. The V and J genes are TRBV7-2 and TRBJ1-2; D ambiguous. Germline CDR1 is SGHTA and CDR2 is FQGNSA. V lost 5 bases and J 8 bases, leaving 15 bases between the germline ends. The length of the CDR3 is 13 residues.